Presented here are 24 T cell receptor beta chains from one specimen sequenced in a study of T cells in localized non-small cell lung cancer. Measured with immunoSEQ multiplex PCR; TCRdb has only the in-frame clones, and not every one. The sample has some 40,000 clones, roughly 92% seen once. Sequencing was performed on peripheral blood, taken before any cancer treatment. These receptors were obtained from a female donor of 60 years or more with stage I lung adenocarcinoma.

The chain links TRBV10-3 to TRBJ2-3; D could derive from TRBD1 or TRBD2 (5 bases each). The CDR3 loop spans 15 amino acids. The V end lost 2 bases, the J end lost 0 bases, and 9 bases lay between the germline ends. Germline lookup yields CDR1 ENHRY and CDR2 SYGVKD. CDR3: CAISEGDRSTDTQYF. CDR3 DNA sequence: TGTGCCATCAGTGAGGGGGACCGGAGCACAGATACGCAGTATTTT.

The V and J genes are TRBV19 and TRBJ1-2; D not certain. Germline V CDR1 and CDR2: LNHDA, SQIVND (reference sequence). V was cut by 1 base and J by 7 bases, with 16 bases left in between. The CDR3 is 15 amino acids. The CDR3: CASSIAPRGLGGYTF. CDR3 in DNA: TGTGCCAGTAGTATAGCGCCCCGAGGGCTGGGTGGCTACACCTTC.

Worth noting for this clone: Other DNA sequences in this specimen translate into the identical CDR3. The chain couples TRBV4-2 to TRBJ1-5; tentatively, D is TRBD1 (6 bases). Germline V CDR1 and CDR2: LGHNA, YNFKEQ. Trimming took off 1 base at V and 4 bases at J, with 17 bases between the two ends. There are 17 residues in the CDR3. This chain's CDR3 is CASSQGTGSLGNQPQHF. CDR3 nucleotide sequence: TGTGCCAGCAGCCAAGGAACAGGGAGTTTGGGTAATCAGCCCCAGCATTTT.

This sequence joins TRBV19 and TRBJ2-3; D is possibly TRBD2 (5 bases). CDR1 LNHDA and CDR2 SQIVND come from the germline V gene (reference sequence). The CDR3 sequence is 15 residues long. V lost 6 bases, J lost 4 bases, and 17 bases lay in between. This chain's CDR3 is CASSRDGGPSDTQYF. Written as DNA, the CDR3 is TGTGCCAGTAGCCGCGATGGCGGGCCGTCAGATACGCAGTATTTT.

V is TRBV6-5 and J is TRBJ1-2, with TRBD1 matching 10 bases. This CDR3 region has 13 residues. With V trimmed by 8 bases and J by 6 bases, 6 bases remained unmatched. Germline CDR1 is MNHEY and CDR2 is SVGAGI. The CDR3 nucleotides are TGTGCCAGCCAGAGACAGGGGGCAGATGGCTACACCTTC. Protein product: CASQRQGADGYTF.

The chain has TRBV19 and TRBJ2-1, with a weak D call TRBD1 (5 bases). The length of the CDR3 is 16 residues. The germline V gene has CDR1 LNHDA and CDR2 SQIVND (reference sequence). V lost 4 bases to trimming and J lost 1 base, with 14 bases between them. The CDR3 nucleotides are TGTGCCAGTAGTACCTTAGGGGCTCCGTCCTACAATGAGCAGTTCTTC. It translates to CASSTLGAPSYNEQFF. Drawing the rest from reference TRBV19 and TRBJ2-1, the complete variable domain is DGGITQSPKYLFRKEGQNVTLSCEQNLNHDAMYWYRQDPGQGLRLIYYSQIVNDFQKGDIAEGYSVSREKKESFPLTVTSAQKNPTAFYLCASSTLGAPSYNEQFFGPGTRLTVL.

V usage is TRBV6-6 and J usage is TRBJ1-4, with TRBD1 as a possible D gene (6 bases). With 2 bases removed from V and 8 bases from J, the gap between germline ends came to 15 bases. This CDR3 is built from 15 residues. The V gene's germline CDR1 is MNHNY and CDR2 SVGAGI (reference sequence). This CDR3 reads CASSYPGAIGEKLFF. DNA of the CDR3: TGTGCCAGCAGTTACCCGGGGGCGATAGGGGAAAAACTGTTTTTT.

The gene calls are TRBV19 and TRBJ2-2, with 10 bases aligning to TRBD1. In germline, CDR1 is LNHDA, CDR2 SQIVND (reference sequence). The CDR3 has 13 residues. The J segment lost 4 bases and the V segment lost 9 bases, leaving 2 bases of the junction unmatched. The CDR3 here is CASRDRGTGELFF. As DNA, the CDR3 is TGTGCCAGCCGGGACAGGGGCACCGGGGAGCTGTTTTTT. Combining the CDR3 with reference TRBV19 and TRBJ2-2 gives the whole variable domain DGGITQSPKYLFRKEGQNVTLSCEQNLNHDAMYWYRQDPGQGLRLIYYSQIVNDFQKGDIAEGYSVSREKKESFPLTVTSAQKNPTAFYLCASRDRGTGELFFGEGSRLTVL.

This chain uses TRBV5-1 with TRBJ2-5; perhaps TRBD1 as D (6 bases). V was trimmed by 2 bases and J by 5 bases, leaving 16 bases between them. Germline CDR1 reads SGHRS; CDR2 reads YFSETQ. The CDR3 runs to 15 residues. The CDR3 sequence: CASSFVTGQGETQYF. CDR3 in DNA: TGCGCCAGCAGCTTCGTCACAGGGCAAGGGGAGACCCAGTACTTC.

The rearrangement joins TRBV6-5 to TRBJ2-3; D could derive from TRBD1 or TRBD2 (7 bases each). The V gene lost 4 bases and the J gene lost 4 bases, with 18 bases spanning the gap. This CDR3 contains 16 residues. Germline CDR1 and CDR2: MNHEY and SVGAGI. The CDR3 spells CASSSGGVAAADTQYF. The CDR3, as DNA: TGTGCCAGCAGTTCAGGGGGGGTCGCCGCCGCAGATACGCAGTATTTT.

In DNA form, the CDR3 reads TGTGCCAGCAGCGTAGGATTGGGTAGACTAAAATCTGGAAACACCATATATTTT. Translated, it gives CASSVGLGRLKSGNTIYF. This chain uses TRBV9 with TRBJ1-3; D is unclear. V was trimmed by 0 bases and J by 1 base, leaving 17 bases between them. Germline assignment: CDR1 SGDLS and CDR2 YYNGEE. The CDR3 is made up of 18 amino acids.

This chain links TRBV2 with TRBJ1-5, with D possibly being TRBD1 (5 bases). The ends were cut back, 9 bases at V and 0 bases at J, with 12 bases in the middle. CDR1 SNHLY and CDR2 FYNNEI come from the germline V gene. The CDR3 consists of 14 residues. As DNA, the CDR3 is TGTGCCAGTATGGGGGGTATTAGCAATCAGCCCCAGCATTTT. Encoded protein: CASMGGISNQPQHF. The full variable domain, completed using reference TRBV2 and TRBJ1-5, is EPEVTQTPSHQVTQMGQEVILRCVPISNHLYFYWYRQILGQKVEFLVSFYNNEISEKSEIFDDQFSVERPDGSNFTLKIRSTKLEDSAMYFCASMGGISNQPQHFGDGTRLSIL.

A word on this clone: Mismatch with germline at one junction end may stem from a read error. This chain joins TRBV19 and TRBJ2-6; no clear D gene. Germline assignment: CDR1 LNHDA and CDR2 SQIVND (reference sequence). The CDR3 contains 13 residues. The CDR3 sequence is CDSGSTGANVLTF. For the CDR3, the DNA is TGTGACAGTGGTTCCACTGGGGCCAACGTCCTGACTTTC.

The J gene is TRBJ2-2, the V gene TRBV7-9; no clear D. With 3 bases removed from V and 1 base from J, the gap between germline ends came to 6 bases. The CDR3 totals 14 residues. The germline CDR1 and CDR2 sequences are SEHNR and FQNEAQ (reference sequence). The DNA for the CDR3 is TGTGCCAGCAGCTTTCAGGAGAACACCGGGGAGCTGTTTTTT. Protein: CASSFQENTGELFF.

The chain carries TRBV6-6 and TRBJ1-5; D is ambiguous. The germline V gene has CDR1 MNHNY and CDR2 SVGAGI (reference sequence). CDR3 length equals 11 residues. The V end lost 6 bases, the J end lost 2 bases, and 2 bases lay between the germline ends. CDR3 sequence (DNA): TGTGCCAGCAGGCGCAATCAGCCCCAGCATTTT. Translating gives CASRRNQPQHF.

The chain couples TRBV4-2 to TRBJ2-5, with D hard to call. Germline V gene sequence: CDR1 LGHNA, CDR2 YNFKEQ. The CDR3 consists of 15 residues. Trimming shortened V by 1 base and J by 0 bases, and 9 bases separated the two germline ends. The CDR3 spells CASSQVRGNQETQYF. As DNA, the CDR3 is TGTGCCAGCAGCCAAGTAAGAGGTAACCAAGAGACCCAGTACTTC.

V usage is TRBV5-4 and J usage is TRBJ1-5; possible D gene TRBD1, 6 bases. CDR1 is SGHNT and CDR2 is YYREEE in the germline V gene (reference sequence). Deletions cut 2 bases from V and 6 bases from J, with 12 bases between. This CDR3 has 14 amino acids. In nucleotides, the CDR3 is TGTGCCAGCAGCTTAACAGGGTCCCCTCAGCCCCAGCATTTT. Its protein is CASSLTGSPQPQHF.

This chain connects TRBV2 to TRBJ1-5; TRBD1 agrees at 7 bases. The CDR3 sequence is 15 residues long. The ends lost 6 bases at V and 1 base at J; junction bases unmatched: 6. Per germline, CDR1 SNHLY and CDR2 FYNNEI. As DNA, the CDR3 is TGTGCCAGCAGAACCGACAGGGTGAGCAATCAGCCCCAGCATTTT. The encoded protein is CASRTDRVSNQPQHF. The full variable domain, completed using reference TRBV2 and TRBJ1-5, is EPEVTQTPSHQVTQMGQEVILRCVPISNHLYFYWYRQILGQKVEFLVSFYNNEISEKSEIFDDQFSVERPDGSNFTLKIRSTKLEDSAMYFCASRTDRVSNQPQHFGDGTRLSIL.

The chain joins TRBV7-9 to TRBJ1-3, with D hard to call. The germline V and J ends were trimmed by 1 base and 0 bases, with 10 bases remaining between them. This CDR3 contains 16 residues. CDR1 SEHNR and CDR2 FQNEAQ come from the germline V gene (reference sequence). Here the CDR3 reads CASSLGRVYSGNTIYF. The CDR3 DNA sequence: TGTGCCAGCAGCTTAGGCCGGGTATACTCTGGAAACACCATATATTTT. The full variable domain, with the rest looked up from reference TRBV7-9 and TRBJ1-3, is DTGVSQNPRHKITKRGQNVTFRCDPISEHNRLYWYRQTLGQGPEFLTYFQNEAQLEKSRLLSDRFSAERPKGSFSTLEIQRTEQGDSAMYLCASSLGRVYSGNTIYFGEGSWLTVV.

The chain uses TRBV18 and TRBJ1-2; TRBD1 is a possible D gene (6 bases). V lost 6 bases and J lost 5, with 16 bases in between. CDR3 length: 14 amino acids. Germline-derived CDR1 and CDR2 are KGHSH and LQKENI. The CDR3 loop is CASSSDGQKYGYTF. CDR3 DNA sequence: TGTGCCAGCTCCTCGGACGGACAGAAATATGGCTACACCTTC.

The rearrangement uses TRBV5-8 and TRBJ2-7; D could derive from TRBD1 or TRBD2 (6 bases each). The CDR3 length is 16 residues. Germline CDR1 SGHTS, CDR2 YDEGEE. V was trimmed by 6 bases and J by 1 base, leaving 20 bases between them. The CDR3 is CASTRGGADWSYEQYF. The DNA of the CDR3 is TGTGCCAGCACCAGGGGCGGGGCAGATTGGTCCTACGAGCAGTACTTC.

The rearrangement uses TRBV7-9 and TRBJ2-3; D gene unclear. With 5 bases removed from V and 4 bases from J, the gap between germline ends came to 7 bases. This CDR3 has 12 residues. Per the germline V gene, CDR1 is SEHNR and CDR2 is FQNEAQ (reference sequence). The CDR3 coding sequence is TGTGCCAGCAGCCCCTACCCAGATACGCAGTATTTT. Amino acid sequence: CASSPYPDTQYF.

The chain combines TRBV19 with TRBJ2-5; D call uncertain. The CDR3 loop spans 17 amino acids. Between the trimmed V and J ends, which lost 4 bases and 5 bases, there was a span of 23 bases. CDR1 is LNHDA, CDR2 SQIVND, per germline (reference sequence). CDR3 nucleotide sequence: TGTGCCAGTAGTACCGGTGCGGACGGATCTGGGCGGGAGACCCAGTACTTC. Its translation: CASSTGADGSGRETQYF.

This sequence joins TRBV18 and TRBJ2-7, with D hard to call. Per the germline V gene, CDR1 is KGHSH and CDR2 is LQKENI. The CDR3 has 14 amino acids. The ends were cut back, 0 bases at V and 2 bases at J, with 8 bases in the middle. CDR3 DNA: TGTGCCAGCTCACCACCGGCCAGTACCTACGAGCAGTACTTC. It encodes CASSPPASTYEQYF.